The sequence of this TCR beta chain was determined in a study of T-cell memory formation after mild COVID-19. Study-level background: Largely donor-specific TCR clusters were found.

Study conclusions and caveats: The second-wave clones peaking on day 37 were not confirmed as SARS-CoV-2-specific. Cross-reactive memory seemingly joined, as some responding clones were found in pre-infection memory.

Per germline, CDR1 MNHEY and CDR2 SVGAGI. Unmatched junction bases numbered 8, after V lost 0 bases and J lost 0 bases. The CDR3 has 18 amino acids. The authors produced TCR alpha and TCR beta cDNA libraries with sample barcodes and UMIs by 5'RACE using constant-segment primers. TCRdb ran MiXCR on the 5' RACE reads and lists one entry per CDR3 protein. This sample has 290,000 or so distinct CDR3 sequences; approximately 19% occur once, and the top ten carry over 20%. This clonotype showed up just a few times. Its specificity is not known. This receptor was taken from a young man who had mild COVID-19 (a few samples of this study predate the infection). Cell type and time point are not known. J is TRBJ1-3 and V is TRBV6-5; 7 bases match TRBD1. Sequenced input: PBMCs or a T cell subset sorted from them (not recorded which). The CDR3: CASSYSSTGPISGNTIYF. As DNA, the CDR3 is TGTGCCAGCAGTTACTCCTCGACAGGGCCTATCTCTGGAAACACCATATATTTT.